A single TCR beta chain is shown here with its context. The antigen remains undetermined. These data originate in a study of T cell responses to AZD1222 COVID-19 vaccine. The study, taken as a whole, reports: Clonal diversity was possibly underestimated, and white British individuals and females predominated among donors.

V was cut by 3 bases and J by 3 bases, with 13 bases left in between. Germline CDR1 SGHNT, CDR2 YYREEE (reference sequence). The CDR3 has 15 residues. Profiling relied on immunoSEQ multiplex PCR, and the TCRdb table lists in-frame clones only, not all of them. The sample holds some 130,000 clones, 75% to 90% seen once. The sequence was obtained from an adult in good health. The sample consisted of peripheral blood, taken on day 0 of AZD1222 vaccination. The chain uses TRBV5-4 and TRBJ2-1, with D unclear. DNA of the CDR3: TGTGCCAGCAGCTCCCCGGGTGGGGACTACAATGAGCAGTTCTTC. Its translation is CASSSPGGDYNEQFF.